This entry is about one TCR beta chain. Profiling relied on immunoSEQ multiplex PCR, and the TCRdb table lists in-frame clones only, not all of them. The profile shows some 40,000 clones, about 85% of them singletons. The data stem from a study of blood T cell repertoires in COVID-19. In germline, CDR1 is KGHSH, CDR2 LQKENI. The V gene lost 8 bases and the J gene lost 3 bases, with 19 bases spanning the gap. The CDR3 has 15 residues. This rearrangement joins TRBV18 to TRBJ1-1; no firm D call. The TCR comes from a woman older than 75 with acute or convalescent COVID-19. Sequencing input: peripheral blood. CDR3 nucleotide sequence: TGTGCCAGCCAGGCGGGTGAGGGCTGGGACACTGAAGCTTTCTTT. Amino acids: CASQAGEGWDTEAFF.